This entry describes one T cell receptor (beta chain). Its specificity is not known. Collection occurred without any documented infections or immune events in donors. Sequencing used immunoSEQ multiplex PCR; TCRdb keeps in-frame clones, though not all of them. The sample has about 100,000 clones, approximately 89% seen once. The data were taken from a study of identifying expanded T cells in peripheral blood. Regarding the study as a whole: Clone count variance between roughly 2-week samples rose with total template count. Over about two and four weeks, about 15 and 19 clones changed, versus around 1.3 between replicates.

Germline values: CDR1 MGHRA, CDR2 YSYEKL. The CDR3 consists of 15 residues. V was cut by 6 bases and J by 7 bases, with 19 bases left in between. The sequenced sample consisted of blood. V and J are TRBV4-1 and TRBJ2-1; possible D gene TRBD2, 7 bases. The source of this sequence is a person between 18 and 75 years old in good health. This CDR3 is CASRMVGGAGNEQFF. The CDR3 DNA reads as TGCGCCAGCAGGATGGTAGGGGGGGCCGGGAATGAGCAGTTCTTC.